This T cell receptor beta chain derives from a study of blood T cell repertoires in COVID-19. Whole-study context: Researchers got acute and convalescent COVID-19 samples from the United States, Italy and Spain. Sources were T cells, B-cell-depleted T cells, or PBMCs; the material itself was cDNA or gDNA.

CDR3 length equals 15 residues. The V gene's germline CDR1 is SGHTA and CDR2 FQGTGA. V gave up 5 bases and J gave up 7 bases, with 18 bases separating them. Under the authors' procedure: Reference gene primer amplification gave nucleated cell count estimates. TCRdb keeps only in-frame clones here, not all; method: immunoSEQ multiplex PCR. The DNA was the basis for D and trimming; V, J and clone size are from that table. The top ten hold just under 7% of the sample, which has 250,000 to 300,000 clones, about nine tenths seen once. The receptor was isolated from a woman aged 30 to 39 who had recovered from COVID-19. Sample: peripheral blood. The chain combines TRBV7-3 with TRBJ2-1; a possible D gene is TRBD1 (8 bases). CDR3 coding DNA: TGTGCCAGCAGCCTTAACAGGGGGGGTCTGAATGAGCAGTTCTTC. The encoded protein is CASSLNRGGLNEQFF.